This TCR beta chain was identified during a study of shared clonotypes between healthy human individuals. Overall study context: Per donor, three plates held CD4 naive cells, three held CD4 memory, two held CD8 naive and one held CD8 memory.

Investigators spread the genomic DNA of each subset evenly over several immunoSEQ plates. Original processing notes: ImmunoSEQ output lacked quality scores and full-length reads, limiting matched filtering. Only in-frame clones appear in the TCRdb table, and some are missing; sequencing was by immunoSEQ multiplex PCR. V and J calls and clone size follow that table, whereas D and trimming were derived from the DNA. The table includes around 330,000 clones, 74% detected once. Per germline, CDR1 SGHAT and CDR2 FQNNGV. The junction had 7 bases not matched to a gene; V was cut back by 5 bases and J by 5 bases. The CDR3 loop spans 16 amino acids.

Material for sequencing was memory CD4+ T cells sorted from blood. Described subset: CD45RA-negative fraction. The genes are TRBV11-2 and TRBJ2-1, with TRBD2 matching over 12 bases. The TCR originated in a man aged 30 to 45 in good health. The CDR3 sequence: CASSPRWTSGNNEQFF. In nucleotides, the CDR3 is TGTGCCAGCAGCCCCCGTTGGACTAGCGGGAACAATGAGCAGTTCTTC.